The 15 T cell receptor beta chains presented below share a single source sample, sequenced in a study of CD8 T cells in ankylosing spondylitis. TCRdb processed the 5' RACE reads anew with MiXCR; each CDR3 protein has one entry. The profile shows more than 200,000 distinct CDR3 sequences, 20% to 30% of them singletons. The source material was blood, either unsorted or a sorted T cell fraction (not recorded which). The receptors shown here come from a male donor with ankylosing spondylitis or in good health (not recorded which).

This clonotype has a count of ten or more. This sequence joins TRBV3-1 and TRBJ1-5; possible D gene TRBD1, 5 bases. CDR3 length: 14 amino acids. Looked up from germline, CDR1 is LGHDT and CDR2 is YNNKEL (reference sequence). V was trimmed by 6 bases and J by 4 bases, leaving 13 bases between them. CDR3 nucleotides: TGTGCCAGCAGTTTAGGACATTCTAATCAGCCCCAGCATTTT. It specifies CASSLGHSNQPQHF. The full variable domain, its missing parts supplied by reference TRBV3-1 and TRBJ1-5, is DTAVSQTPKYLVTQMGNDKSIKCEQNLGHDTMYWYKQDSKKFLKIMFSYNNKELIINETVPNRFSPKSPDKAHLNLHINSLELGDSAVYFCASSLGHSNQPQHFGDGTRLSIL.

The table lists this clonotype with many counts. V is TRBV12-3 or TRBV12-4 and J is TRBJ2-2; D possibly uses TRBD1 or TRBD2 (5 bases each). The CDR3 contains 17 residues. V gave up 5 bases and J gave up 5 bases, with 21 bases separating them. CDR3 residues: CASSPRRAGAPTGELFF. CDR3 coding DNA: TGTGCCAGCAGTCCACGCCGAGCCGGGGCTCCGACCGGGGAGCTGTTTTTT.

The gene calls are TRBV20-1 and TRBJ2-3; D gene ambiguous. Germline CDR1 reads DFQATT; CDR2 reads SNEGSKA (reference sequence). The CDR3 runs 13 residues. The ends were cut back, 7 bases at V and 2 bases at J, with 13 bases in the middle. The CDR3 nucleotides are TGCAGTGTTCCCTTAGCCGCCACAGATACGCAGTATTTT. Translating gives CSVPLAATDTQYF.

This clonotype occurred once. V usage is TRBV12-3 or TRBV12-4 and J usage is TRBJ2-3; 13 bases are shared with TRBD2. V gave up 4 bases and J gave up 7 bases; unmatched junction bases: 5. The CDR3 contains 15 residues. For the CDR3, the DNA is TGTGCCAGCAGTTGGTTGACTAGCGGGGGGAATACGCAGTATTTT. Translation: CASSWLTSGGNTQYF.

This clonotype came up many times. The chain carries TRBV29-1 and TRBJ2-7; D ambiguous. V lost 4 bases and J lost 0, with 10 bases in between. CDR3 size: 13 residues. CDR1 is SQVTM, CDR2 ANQGSEA, per germline. CDR3 residues: CSVVSASSYEQYF. The CDR3, as DNA: TGCAGCGTTGTTTCGGCCAGCTCCTACGAGCAGTACTTC.

The rearrangement joins TRBV12-3 or TRBV12-4 to TRBJ2-2; D may correspond to TRBD1 or TRBD2 (5 bases each). The germline V and J ends were trimmed by 8 bases and 4 bases, with 14 bases remaining between them. CDR3 length equals 14 residues. CDR3 protein: CASGYLGTTGELFF. In nucleotides, the CDR3 is TGTGCCAGCGGATACCTAGGGACCACCGGGGAGCTGTTTTTT.

This clonotype was seen repeatedly, ten times or more. This chain uses TRBV7-9 with TRBJ2-3; 9 nucleotides line up with TRBD2. Germline V gene sequence: CDR1 SEHNR, CDR2 FQNEAQ (reference sequence). CDR3 length equals 16 residues. J lost 3 bases, V lost 1 base, and 5 bases had no gene match. CDR3 bases: TGTGCCAGCAGCTTAGGTCTAGCGGGAAAAACAGATACGCAGTATTTT. Encoded protein: CASSLGLAGKTDTQYF.

The chain links TRBV6-5 to TRBJ2-7; 11 bases align to TRBD1. The length of the CDR3 is 15 residues. The trim removed 4 bases at V and 3 bases at J, leaving 5 bases unmatched. Per the germline V gene, CDR1 is MNHEY and CDR2 is SVGAGI. CDR3 DNA sequence: TGTGCCAGCAGTTCCGGGACAGGGGGGGGCTACGAGCAGTACTTC. This translates into CASSSGTGGGYEQYF.

V is TRBV11-2 and J is TRBJ2-1, with TRBD2 identical over 11 bases. Germline loops: CDR1 SGHAT, CDR2 FQNNGV. CDR3 length: 16 residues. V dropped 1 base and J dropped 3; count of bases not matched to a gene: 2. CDR3 amino acids: CASSLASGGYYNEQFF. The CDR3, as DNA: TGTGCCAGCAGCTTAGCTAGCGGGGGGTACTACAATGAGCAGTTCTTC.

The V and J genes are TRBV12-3 or TRBV12-4 and TRBJ2-7; D is perhaps TRBD2 (5 bases). V lost 2 bases and J lost 1, with 6 bases in between. CDR3 length equals 13 residues. Here the CDR3 reads CASSLRRSYEQYF. CDR3 bases: TGTGCCAGCAGTTTAAGGAGGTCCTACGAGCAGTACTTC.

This clonotype appeared a few times. The V call is TRBV24-1, the J call TRBJ2-1; 10 nucleotides match TRBD1. The CDR3 length is 21 residues. V lost 4 bases, J lost 0 bases, and 17 bases stayed unmatched. The germline V gene has CDR1 KGHDR and CDR2 SFDVKD. In nucleotides, the CDR3 is TGTGCCACCAGTGACCCTCAACCGATCCGACAGGGGGCGAGCTCCTACAATGAGCAGTTCTTC. Translation gives CATSDPQPIRQGASSYNEQFF.

The V gene is TRBV6-2 or TRBV6-3, the J gene TRBJ2-1; 8 bases are shared with TRBD1. CDR3 length: 15 amino acids. The junction had 10 bases not matched to a gene; V was cut back by 6 bases and J by 6 bases. The germline V gene encodes CDR1 MNHEY and CDR2 SVGEGT. CDR3 DNA: TGTGCCAGCAGACCTCTAGGACAGGGAGGCAATGAGCAGTTCTTC. Its protein product is CASRPLGQGGNEQFF.

This clonotype was counted at least ten times. The rearrangement uses TRBV6-6 and TRBJ2-3, with no clear D. The CDR3 loop spans 12 amino acids. V was pared by 7 bases and J by 5 bases, with 10 bases between. The germline V gene has CDR1 MNHNY and CDR2 SVGAGI (reference sequence). For the CDR3, the DNA is TGTGCCAGCACCAACCCGCAAGATACGCAGTATTTT. It encodes CASTNPQDTQYF.

The gene calls are TRBV3-1 and TRBJ2-3; a weak D match, TRBD2 (6 bases). The germline V gene encodes CDR1 LGHDT and CDR2 YNNKEL (reference sequence). The CDR3 consists of 16 residues. V lost 1 base, J lost 4 bases, and 15 bases lay in between. The DNA of the CDR3 is TGTGCCAGCAGCCAAGGGGCAGGTGCGGGATCAGATACGCAGTATTTT. Translating gives CASSQGAGAGSDTQYF.

The chain is built from TRBV7-8 and TRBJ2-7; tentatively, D is TRBD1 or TRBD2 (5 bases each). V lost 1 base and J 1 base, leaving 14 bases between the germline ends. The CDR3 has 16 amino acids. Germline loops: CDR1 SGHVS, CDR2 FQNEAQ. CDR3 sequence (DNA): TGTGCCAGCAGCTTAGAGGGTCCGGGACCTTCCTACGAGCAGTACTTC. Its protein is CASSLEGPGPSYEQYF.